Below, 27 T cell receptor beta chains from the same sample are listed, as sequenced in a study of human T cells and chemical hapten exposure. TCRdb re-analysed the RACE reads in MiXCR, keeping a single row per CDR3 protein. The sample yields over 100,000 distinct CDR3 sequences, about 11% seen once. Time point given: patch test 3, about 24 weeks after DPC sensitization. Regarding treatment: therapeutic diphenylcyclopropenone sensitization with weekly scalp DPC. Sample: whole blood, taken in connection with sensitization to the hapten diphenylcyclopropenone (DPC). Every receptor here comes from a woman aged 50 to 65 with alopecia areata. Some clones in this sample may be carry-over from other donors' samples.

Only a few counts were recorded for this clonotype. The CDR3 here is CASRPRGQSHQYF. CDR3 coding DNA: TGTGCCAGCAGGCCACGGGGACAGTCCCACCAGTACTTC. V gene TRBV6-6 combines with J gene TRBJ2-4; 7 bases align to TRBD1. The trim removed 6 bases at V and 13 bases at J, leaving 12 bases unmatched. The CDR3 has 13 amino acids. From germline, CDR1 is MNHNY and CDR2 SVGAGI (reference sequence).

CDR3 DNA: TGTGCCAGCAGCCCTAGTATAGGACCCTACGAGCAGTACTTC. Translated, it gives CASSPSIGPYEQYF. This sequence joins TRBV3-1 and TRBJ2-7, with D uncertain. This CDR3 contains 14 residues. The germline V and J ends were trimmed by 4 bases and 2 bases, with 12 bases remaining between them. Germline CDR1 is LGHDT and CDR2 is YNNKEL (reference sequence).

The CDR3 sequence: CASNLGGQGFEQFF. In DNA, the CDR3 is TGTGCCAGCAACCTGGGGGGACAGGGTTTTGAGCAGTTCTTC. This chain joins TRBV6-2 or TRBV6-3 and TRBJ2-1; 9 bases are shared with TRBD1. CDR3 size: 14 residues. CDR1 is MNHEY, CDR2 SVGEGT, per germline. The junction had 10 bases not matched to a gene; V was cut back by 7 bases and J by 9 bases.

The rearrangement joins TRBV4-2 to TRBJ1-6; no reliable D call. The germline V gene has CDR1 LGHNA and CDR2 YNFKEQ. This CDR3 is built from 16 residues. The V end lost 0 bases, the J end lost 0 bases, and 6 bases lay between the germline ends. The CDR3 DNA is TGTGCCAGCAGCCAAGATTGGAGCTCCTATAATTCACCCCTCCACTTT. Amino acid sequence: CASSQDWSSYNSPLHF.

The chain is built from TRBV12-3 or TRBV12-4 and TRBJ1-4; no firm D call. Trimming took off 6 bases at V and 8 bases at J, with 7 bases between the two ends. The CDR3 is 11 residues long. The CDR3 DNA is TGTGCCAGCAGCCAAGGGGAAAAACTGTTTTTT. It codes for CASSQGEKLFF.

This clonotype has a count of ten or more. This sequence joins TRBV21-1 and TRBJ1-5. TRBV21-1 is a pseudogene segment. The CDR3 has 12 amino acids. DNA for the CDR3: TGTGCCAGCAGCAAAGTCGATCAGCCCCAGCATTTT. Residues: CASSKVDQPQHF.

The rearrangement uses TRBV6-5 and TRBJ1-1; no clear D gene. V lost 8 bases and J lost 3, with 13 bases in between. This CDR3 is 13 amino acids long. Per the germline V gene, CDR1 is MNHEY and CDR2 is SVGAGI. The CDR3 protein is CASREDHYTEAFF. CDR3 nucleotide sequence: TGTGCCAGCCGGGAGGACCACTACACTGAAGCTTTCTTT.

This chain joins TRBV6-5 and TRBJ2-3, with D unresolved. Germline CDR1 reads MNHEY; CDR2 reads SVGAGI. Trimming removed 2 bases from V and 4 bases from J, with 4 bases in between. The CDR3 extends over 12 amino acids. CDR3 loop: CASSYPPDTQYF. CDR3 nucleotide sequence: TGTGCCAGCAGTTACCCTCCAGATACGCAGTATTTT.

This chain joins TRBV5-4 and TRBJ2-6; TRBD2 matches at 9 bases. Germline-derived CDR1 and CDR2 are SGHNT and YYREEE (reference sequence). After removal of 4 bases from V and 0 bases from J, the junction contained 5 bases not matched to a gene. This CDR3 comprises 17 residues. In DNA form, the CDR3 reads TGTGCCAGCAGCCAATTTAGCGGGAGCTCTGGGGCCAACGTCCTGACTTTC. Protein: CASSQFSGSSGANVLTF.

V and J are TRBV7-2 and TRBJ2-3; 7 bases align to TRBD1. After removal of 1 base from V and 6 bases from J, the junction contained 4 bases not matched to a gene. The CDR3 consists of 14 residues. Germline V gene sequence: CDR1 SGHTA, CDR2 FQGNSA. The CDR3 coding sequence is TGTGCCAGCAGCTTAGAAGGGGGCTCCGATACGCAGTATTTT. Encoded protein: CASSLEGGSDTQYF. The variable domain in full, with the rest retrieved from reference TRBV7-2 and TRBJ2-3, is GAGVSQSPSNKVTEKGKDVELRCDPISGHTALYWYRQSLGQGLEFLIYFQGNSAPDKSGLPSDRFSAERTGGSVSTLTIQRTQQEDSAVYLCASSLEGGSDTQYFGPGTRLTVL.

This clonotype was counted at least ten times. The CDR3: CASSLDYSETQYF. CDR3 DNA: TGTGCCAGCAGCTTGGACTATTCCGAGACCCAGTACTTC. This chain links TRBV5-4 with TRBJ2-5; D gene unclear. V was cut by 0 bases and J by 5 bases, with 8 bases left in between. In germline, CDR1 is SGHNT, CDR2 YYREEE (reference sequence). The CDR3 loop spans 13 amino acids.

This clonotype has a count of ten or more. V usage is TRBV6-1 and J usage is TRBJ1-5, with a possible D match to TRBD1 (5 bases). The CDR3 totals 14 residues. V was trimmed by 9 bases and J by 1 base, leaving 13 bases between them. Germline values: CDR1 MNHNS, CDR2 SASEGT. The CDR3 loop reads CASSQGSSNQPQHF. In nucleotides, the CDR3 is TGTGCCAGTTCCCAGGGATCGAGCAATCAGCCCCAGCATTTT.

This clonotype was observed a few times. This chain joins TRBV20-1 and TRBJ2-3; TRBD2 matches at 8 bases. This CDR3 spans 15 amino acids. After removal of 1 base from V and 5 bases from J, the junction contained 8 bases not matched to a gene. Per the germline V gene, CDR1 is DFQATT and CDR2 is SNEGSKA (reference sequence). The DNA for the CDR3 is TGCAGTGCTAGAGCTGGACTAGCAGCACAAGATACGCAGTATTTT. Its protein product is CSARAGLAAQDTQYF.

This clonotype was seen many times. The V call is TRBV6-2 or TRBV6-3, the J call TRBJ1-3; no reliable D call. CDR3 length: 13 residues. From germline, CDR1 is MNHEY and CDR2 SVGEGT. V was shortened by 2 bases and J by 8 bases, with 10 bases between the two germline ends. CDR3 in amino acids: CASSYVRTDTIYF. The DNA for the CDR3 is TGTGCCAGCAGTTACGTGCGGACGGACACCATATATTTT.

The chain carries TRBV6-5 and TRBJ1-5; 9 nucleotides line up with TRBD1. The CDR3 extends over 16 amino acids. The J segment lost 6 bases and the V segment lost 4 bases, leaving 10 bases of the junction unmatched. Germline V gives CDR1 MNHEY, CDR2 SVGAGI. Written as DNA, the CDR3 is TGTGCCAGCAGTTTTTCCGGGACAGGGTTAGGTCAGCCCCAGCATTTT. Translating it yields CASSFSGTGLGQPQHF.

This clonotype was detected many times. The chain links TRBV27 to TRBJ2-1, with D possibly matching TRBD2 (6 bases). The V gene lost 3 bases and the J gene lost 6 bases, with 12 bases spanning the gap. The CDR3 spans 14 residues. Germline V gives CDR1 MNHEY, CDR2 SMNVEV (reference sequence). CDR3 sequence reads: CASSFGTGRNEQFF. The CDR3 coding sequence is TGTGCCAGCAGTTTCGGGACTGGACGCAATGAGCAGTTCTTC.

In this sample, this clonotype turned up a few times. The V and J genes are TRBV20-1 and TRBJ1-1; tentatively, D is TRBD1 (6 bases). CDR3 size: 13 residues. V was clipped by 3 bases and J by 0 bases, with 8 bases between them. Germline V gene data show CDR1 as DFQATT and CDR2 as SNEGSKA (reference sequence). Written as DNA, the CDR3 is TGCAGTGCTAGGGGACATCTGAACACTGAAGCTTTCTTT. Its translation is CSARGHLNTEAFF.

This clonotype has at least ten counts. V gene TRBV14 combines with J gene TRBJ2-3, with 7 bases that match TRBD2. Looked up from germline, CDR1 is SGHDN and CDR2 is FVKESK. This CDR3 spans 15 amino acids. With V trimmed by 1 base and J by 5 bases, 6 bases remained unmatched. The CDR3, as DNA: TGTGCCAGCAGCCAAGGGACTAGGCCCGGAGATACGCAGTATTTT. Translating it yields CASSQGTRPGDTQYF. Full variable domain (rest looked up from reference TRBV14 and TRBJ2-3): EAGVTQFPSHSVIEKGQTVTLRCDPISGHDNLYWYRRVMGKEIKFLLHFVKESKQDESGMPNNRFLAERTGGTYSTLKVQPAELEDSGVYFCASSQGTRPGDTQYFGPGTRLTVL.

The gene calls are TRBV28 and TRBJ1-1; D gene uncertain. The germline gives CDR1 MDHEN, CDR2 SYDVKM. The germline V and J ends were trimmed by 2 bases and 4 bases, with 8 bases remaining between them. The CDR3 sequence is 13 residues long. The CDR3: CASSLLRRTEAFF. The CDR3 nucleotides read TGTGCCAGCAGTTTACTGAGACGCACTGAAGCTTTCTTT.

This chain connects TRBV6-2 or TRBV6-3 to TRBJ1-1; D remains unclear. Trimming stripped 7 bases from V and 6 bases from J, with 12 bases between. This CDR3 region has 12 residues. Germline-derived CDR1 and CDR2 are MNHEY and SVGEGT. CDR3 residues: CASKSVGAEAFF. The DNA for the CDR3 is TGTGCCAGCAAATCCGTAGGAGCTGAAGCTTTCTTT.

This clonotype was seen at least ten times. The J gene is TRBJ2-6, the V gene TRBV7-2; possibly TRBD2 for D (6 bases). Trimming stripped 7 bases from V and 0 bases from J, with 13 bases between. CDR3 length: 16 residues. The germline V gene encodes CDR1 SGHTA and CDR2 FQGNSA. The CDR3 DNA sequence: TGTGCCAGCACCCACGGGGGTTACTCTGGGGCCAACGTCCTGACTTTC. Its translation is CASTHGGYSGANVLTF.

The V and J genes are TRBV5-1 and TRBJ2-3, with D perhaps given as TRBD1 or TRBD2 (5 bases each). V gave up 2 bases and J gave up 1 base, with 11 bases separating them. CDR3 length: 15 residues. Germline-derived CDR1 and CDR2 are SGHRS and YFSETQ. The CDR3 DNA is TGCGCCAGCAGCTTCGAGGGGCTGGGCACAGATACGCAGTATTTT. It translates to CASSFEGLGTDTQYF.

This clonotype was observed a handful of times. The chain carries TRBV27 and TRBJ2-7; TRBD2 might be the D (5 bases). V was trimmed by 5 bases and J by 5 bases, leaving 10 bases between them. The CDR3 has 12 residues. Germline CDR1 is MNHEY and CDR2 is SMNVEV (reference sequence). In DNA, the CDR3 is TGTGCCAGCAGTCCCTCGGGGAACGAGCAGTACTTC. It specifies CASSPSGNEQYF.

This clonotype was seen a few times. The chain has TRBV7-2 and TRBJ2-3, with TRBD2 matching 10 bases. The junction had 9 bases not matched to a gene; V was cut back by 4 bases and J by 2 bases. Germline V gene sequence: CDR1 SGHTA, CDR2 FQGNSA. The CDR3 length is 17 residues. CDR3 in amino acids: CASSSNALAGPTDTQYF. For the CDR3, the DNA is TGTGCCAGCAGCTCCAACGCACTAGCGGGGCCCACAGATACGCAGTATTTT.

This clonotype showed up just a few times. The chain recombines TRBV6-2 or TRBV6-3 with TRBJ2-7; 9 bases are shared with TRBD2. CDR3 length: 17 amino acids. V gave up 2 bases and J gave up 4 bases; unmatched junction bases: 12. The germline V gene encodes CDR1 MNHEY and CDR2 SVGEGT. The CDR3 coding sequence is TGTGCCAGCAGTTACCCGCAAGGGACTAGCTTCCCATACGAGCAGTACTTC. It translates to CASSYPQGTSFPYEQYF.

This clonotype has only a few counts. V is TRBV9 and J is TRBJ1-6; D possibly corresponds to TRBD1 (6 bases). This CDR3 has 14 amino acids. V lost 1 base and J 14 bases, leaving 16 bases between the germline ends. The germline CDR1 and CDR2 sequences are SGDLS and YYNGEE. The CDR3 region has the DNA TGTGCCAGCAGCGTAAAAGAAGGGGGGGTGACCCTCCACTTT. As protein: CASSVKEGGVTLHF.

This clonotype was picked up a small number of times. This sequence joins TRBV29-1 and TRBJ2-1; D may be TRBD1 (6 bases). This CDR3 is 13 amino acids long. Germline V lookup: CDR1 SQVTM, CDR2 ANQGSEA. Trimming cost V 3 bases and J 4 bases, with 10 bases left between them. The CDR3 here is CSVERQVYNEQFF. The CDR3 region has the DNA TGCAGCGTTGAGAGACAGGTATACAATGAGCAGTTCTTC.